This T cell receptor (beta chain) was captured by sequencing in a study of vaccination and CD4 T cells after COVID-19. Study-wide background: Following dose two, a median about 72 days (range 14 to 241) passed before post-vaccine samples were taken.

On this clonotype: Its antigen is currently unknown.

V lost 4 bases and J 4 bases, leaving 11 bases between the germline ends. The CDR3 runs to 12 residues. Germline lookup yields CDR1 SQVTM and CDR2 ANQGSEA. Cultured CD4+ T cells had their DNA profiled by the Oncomine TCR Beta short-read assay. MiXCR, applied by TCRdb to the PCR reads, yields one record per CDR3 protein. The data contain some 20,000 distinct CDR3 sequences, about 61% of them seen just once; the ten biggest clones take up roughly 10%. Treatment defined: roughly ten-day PBMC culture with coronavirus spike peptide pools or control peptides (ViraFEST assay). The TCR comes from a human donor who had recovered from COVID-19. This chain connects TRBV29-1 to TRBJ2-7; D gene ambiguous. What was sequenced was CD4+ T cells from blood, cultured in vitro. For the CDR3, the DNA is TGCAGCGTTGTGACAAGAGCGTACGAGCAGTACTTC. Translation: CSVVTRAYEQYF.